A single sample is the source of the 12 T cell receptor beta chains below, sequenced in a study of CD8+ T cells in alopecia areata. Treatment reported: oral pan-JAK inhibitor, 5-10 mg twice daily. The sequencing template was cDNA reverse transcribed from extracted RNA. The repertoire was sequenced with immunoSEQ multiplex PCR; TCRdb's copy has only in-frame clones and lacks some. Among 110,000 to 150,000 clones listed, roughly 86% were seen once. The sample in question was CD8+ T cells sorted from blood, obtained at week 4, from a patient treated with tofacitinib. All receptors come from a human donor with alopecia areata.

This chain connects TRBV6-1 to TRBJ1-2; D is perhaps TRBD1 (5 bases). V gave up 3 bases and J gave up 8 bases, with 16 bases separating them. The CDR3 runs to 14 residues. Germline V CDR1 and CDR2: MNHNS, SASEGT. The CDR3 DNA reads TGTGCCAGCAGTGACTCCTGGGGCTACGACGGCTACACCTTC. This gives the protein CASSDSWGYDGYTF.

The rearrangement joins TRBV29-1 to TRBJ1-1; no definite D call. V was trimmed by 8 bases and J by 2 bases, leaving 9 bases between them. The germline V gene encodes CDR1 SQVTM and CDR2 ANQGSEA. The CDR3 is 11 amino acids. For the CDR3, the DNA is TGCAGCTTACCGGGCAACACTGAAGCTTTCTTT. It translates to CSLPGNTEAFF.

V usage is TRBV5-4 and J usage is TRBJ1-1; TRBD1 is a possible D gene (6 bases). V shed 3 bases and J shed 0 bases, with 15 bases lying between them. Germline assignment: CDR1 SGHNT and CDR2 YYREEE (reference sequence). CDR3 size: 16 residues. For the CDR3, the DNA is TGTGCCAGCAGCTCCCTCGGGACAACTATGAACACTGAAGCTTTCTTT. It yields the protein CASSSLGTTMNTEAFF.

CDR3 sequence reads: CSVDSRGRGYEQYF. In nucleotides, the CDR3 is TGCAGCGTTGATAGTCGGGGGAGAGGGTACGAGCAGTACTTC. The gene calls are TRBV29-1 and TRBJ2-7; D might be TRBD2 (6 bases). The ends were cut back, 3 bases at V and 4 bases at J, with 16 bases in the middle. The germline V gene encodes CDR1 SQVTM and CDR2 ANQGSEA. The CDR3 runs to 14 residues.

This chain links TRBV6-1 with TRBJ2-5; D gene unclear. V was pared by 7 bases and J by 5 bases, with 17 bases between. The germline V gene has CDR1 MNHNS and CDR2 SASEGT. This CDR3 region has 14 residues. CDR3 protein: CASIKLPSSETQYF. CDR3 DNA: TGTGCCAGCATTAAGCTTCCATCGAGCGAGACCCAGTACTTC.

The rearrangement uses TRBV4-1 and TRBJ2-2; no reliable D call. Germline V gene lookup returns CDR1 MGHRA and CDR2 YSYEKL. The CDR3 contains 12 residues. Between the trimmed V and J ends, which lost 1 base and 5 bases, there was a span of 2 bases. This CDR3 is CASSQATGELFF. For the CDR3, the DNA is TGCGCCAGCAGCCAAGCGACCGGGGAGCTGTTTTTT.

The chain is built from TRBV14 and TRBJ1-2, with TRBD1 identical over 7 bases. V shed 1 base, J shed 2 bases, and the junction held 10 bases outside the gene matches. CDR1 SGHDN and CDR2 FVKESK come from the germline V gene. This CDR3 contains 17 residues. In DNA, the CDR3 is TGTGCCAGCAGCCAAGCTGACAGGGCGGCAATAAACTATGGCTACACCTTC. Protein product: CASSQADRAAINYGYTF.

The chain recombines TRBV4-1 with TRBJ2-2; D gene ambiguous. V gave up 0 bases and J gave up 7 bases, with 18 bases separating them. CDR3 length equals 17 residues. The V gene's germline CDR1 is MGHRA and CDR2 YSYEKL. DNA of the CDR3: TGCGCCAGCAGCCAAGAATTGAACGGTTACATCGGCGGGGAGCTGTTTTTT. This codes for CASSQELNGYIGGELFF.

The chain joins TRBV12-5 to TRBJ2-3; the match to TRBD2 covers 13 bases. Germline CDR1 and CDR2: LGHNT and FRNRAP. CDR3 length: 16 residues. V dropped 2 bases and J dropped 4; count of bases not matched to a gene: 3. CDR3 amino acids: CASGLRTSGRSDTQYF. The DNA for the CDR3 is TGTGCTAGTGGTTTGAGGACTAGCGGGAGATCAGATACGCAGTATTTT.

The rearrangement joins TRBV7-6 to TRBJ2-7, with TRBD1 matching 7 bases. Trimming at V came to 5 bases and at J to 2 bases, leaving 6 bases not matched to a gene. Germline V gives CDR1 SGHVS, CDR2 FNYEAQ. The CDR3 contains 14 residues. CDR3 in amino acids: CASSKDRQTYEQYF. CDR3 nucleotide sequence: TGTGCCAGCAGCAAGGACAGGCAAACCTACGAGCAGTACTTC.

The chain recombines TRBV6-5 with TRBJ2-7; D is possibly TRBD2 (6 bases). There are 12 residues in the CDR3. Germline CDR1 MNHEY, CDR2 SVGAGI. The V end lost 4 bases, the J end lost 7 bases, and 11 bases lay between the germline ends. The DNA of the CDR3 is TGTGCCAGCAGTTTCGGAGGAGGGGAGCAGTACTTC. This codes for CASSFGGGEQYF.

This clone was seen a single time. The chain uses TRBV25-1 and TRBJ2-1; D may be TRBD1 or TRBD2 (5 bases each). The CDR3 spans 11 residues. The ends were cut back, 4 bases at V and 9 bases at J, with 7 bases in the middle. Germline V gene lookup returns CDR1 MGHDK and CDR2 SYGVNS. The CDR3 region has the DNA TGTGCCAGCAGTGGGGGGAGTGAGCAGTTCTTC. The encoded protein is CASSGGSEQFF.